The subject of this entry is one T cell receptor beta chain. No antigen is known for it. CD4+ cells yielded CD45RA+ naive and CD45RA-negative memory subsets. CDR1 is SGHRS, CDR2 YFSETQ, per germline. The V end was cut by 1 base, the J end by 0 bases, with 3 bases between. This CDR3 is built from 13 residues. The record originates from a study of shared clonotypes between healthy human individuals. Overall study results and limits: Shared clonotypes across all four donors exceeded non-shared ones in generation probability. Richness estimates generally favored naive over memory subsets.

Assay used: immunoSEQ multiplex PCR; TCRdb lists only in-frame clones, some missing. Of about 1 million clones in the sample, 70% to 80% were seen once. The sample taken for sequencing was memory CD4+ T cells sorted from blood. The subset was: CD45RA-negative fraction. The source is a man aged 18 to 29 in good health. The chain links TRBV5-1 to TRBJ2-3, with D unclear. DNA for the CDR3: TGCGCCAGCAGCTTGCACAGCACAGATACGCAGTATTTT. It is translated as CASSLHSTDTQYF.